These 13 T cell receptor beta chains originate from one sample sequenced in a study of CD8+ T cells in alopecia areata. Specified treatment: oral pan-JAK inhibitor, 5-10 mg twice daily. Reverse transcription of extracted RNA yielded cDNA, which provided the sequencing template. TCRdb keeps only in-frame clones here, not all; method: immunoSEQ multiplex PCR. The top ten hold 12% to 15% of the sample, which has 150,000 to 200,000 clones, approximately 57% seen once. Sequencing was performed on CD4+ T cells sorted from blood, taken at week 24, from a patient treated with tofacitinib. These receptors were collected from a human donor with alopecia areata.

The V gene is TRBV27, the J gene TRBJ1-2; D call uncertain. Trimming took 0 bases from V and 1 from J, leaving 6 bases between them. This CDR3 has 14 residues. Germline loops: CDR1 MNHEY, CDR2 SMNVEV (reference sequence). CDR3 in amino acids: CASSLSGINYGYTF. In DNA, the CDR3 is TGTGCCAGCAGTTTATCCGGGATTAACTATGGCTACACCTTC.

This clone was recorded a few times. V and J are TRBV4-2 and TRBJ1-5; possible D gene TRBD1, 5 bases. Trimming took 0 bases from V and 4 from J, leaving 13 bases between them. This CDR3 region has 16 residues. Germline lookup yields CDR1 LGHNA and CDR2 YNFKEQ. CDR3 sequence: CASSQDQGRRNQPQHF. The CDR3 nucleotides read TGTGCCAGCAGCCAAGATCAGGGAAGAAGGAATCAGCCCCAGCATTTT.

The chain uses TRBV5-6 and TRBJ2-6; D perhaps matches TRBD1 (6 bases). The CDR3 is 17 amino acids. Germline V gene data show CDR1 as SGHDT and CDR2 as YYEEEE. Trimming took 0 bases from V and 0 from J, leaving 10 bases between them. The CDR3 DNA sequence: TGTGCCAGCAGCTTGGACAGGGAGTACTCTGGGGCCAACGTCCTGACTTTC. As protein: CASSLDREYSGANVLTF.

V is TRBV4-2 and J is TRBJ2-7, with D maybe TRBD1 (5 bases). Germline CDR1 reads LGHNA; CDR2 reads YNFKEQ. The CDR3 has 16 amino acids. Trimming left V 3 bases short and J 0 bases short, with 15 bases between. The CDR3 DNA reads TGTGCCAGCAGCCAGGGGCGTCCGGACAACTCCTACGAGCAGTACTTC. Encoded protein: CASSQGRPDNSYEQYF.

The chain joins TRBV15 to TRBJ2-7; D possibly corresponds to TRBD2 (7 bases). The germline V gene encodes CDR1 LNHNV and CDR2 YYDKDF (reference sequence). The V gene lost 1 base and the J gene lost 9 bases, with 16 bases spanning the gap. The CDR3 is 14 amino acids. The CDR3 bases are TGTGCCACCAGCAGAGCGGGGGGCCCATTTGGGCAGTACTTC. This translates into CATSRAGGPFGQYF.

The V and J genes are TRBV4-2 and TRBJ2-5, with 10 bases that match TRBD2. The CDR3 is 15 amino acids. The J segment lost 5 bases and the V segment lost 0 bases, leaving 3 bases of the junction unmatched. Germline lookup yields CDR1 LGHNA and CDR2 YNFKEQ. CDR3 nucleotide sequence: TGTGCCAGCAGCCAAGAAGCGGGGGGGCCTGAGACCCAGTACTTC. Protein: CASSQEAGGPETQYF.

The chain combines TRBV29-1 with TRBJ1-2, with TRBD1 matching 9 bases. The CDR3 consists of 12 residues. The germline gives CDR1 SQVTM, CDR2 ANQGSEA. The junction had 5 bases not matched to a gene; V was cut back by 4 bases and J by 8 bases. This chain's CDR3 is CSVGTGVLGYTF. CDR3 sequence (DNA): TGCAGCGTTGGGACAGGGGTTTTAGGCTACACCTTC.

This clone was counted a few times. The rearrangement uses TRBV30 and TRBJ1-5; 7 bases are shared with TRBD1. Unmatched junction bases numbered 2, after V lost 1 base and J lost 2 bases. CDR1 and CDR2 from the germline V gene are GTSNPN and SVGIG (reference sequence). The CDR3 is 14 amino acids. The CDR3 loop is CAWSATGGNQPQHF. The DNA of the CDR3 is TGTGCCTGGAGTGCCACAGGGGGCAATCAGCCCCAGCATTTT.

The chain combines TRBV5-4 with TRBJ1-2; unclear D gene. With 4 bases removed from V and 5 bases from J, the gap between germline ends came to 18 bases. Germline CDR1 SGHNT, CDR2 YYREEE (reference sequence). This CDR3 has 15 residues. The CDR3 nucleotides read TGTGCCAGCAGCACGGGGTCCTCAGCCACTTATGGCTACACCTTC. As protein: CASSTGSSATYGYTF.

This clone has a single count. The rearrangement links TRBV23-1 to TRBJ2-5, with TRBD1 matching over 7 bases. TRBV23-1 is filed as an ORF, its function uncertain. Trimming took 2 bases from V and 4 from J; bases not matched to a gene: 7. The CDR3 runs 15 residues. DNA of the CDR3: TGCGCCAGCAGTCAACACGACAGGGAACGAGAGACCCAGTACTTC. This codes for CASSQHDRERETQYF.

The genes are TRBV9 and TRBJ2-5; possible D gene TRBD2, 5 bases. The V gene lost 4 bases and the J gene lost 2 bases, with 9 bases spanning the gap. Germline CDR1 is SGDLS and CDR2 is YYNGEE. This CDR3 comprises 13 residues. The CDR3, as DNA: TGTGCCAGCAGCCTATCGGGGCAAGAGACCCAGTACTTC. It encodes CASSLSGQETQYF. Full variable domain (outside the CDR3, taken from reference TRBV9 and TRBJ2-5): DSGVTQTPKHLITATGQRVTLRCSPRSGDLSVYWYQQSLDQGLQFLIQYYNGEERAKGNILERFSAQQFPDLHSELNLSSLELGDSALYFCASSLSGQETQYFGPGTRLLVL.

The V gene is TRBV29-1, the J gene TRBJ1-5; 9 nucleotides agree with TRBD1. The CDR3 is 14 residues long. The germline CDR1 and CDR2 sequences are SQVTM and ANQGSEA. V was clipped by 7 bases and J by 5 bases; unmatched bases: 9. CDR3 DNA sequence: TGCAGCGCCTCAGAGGGACAGGGTTATCAGCCCCAGCATTTT. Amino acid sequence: CSASEGQGYQPQHF.

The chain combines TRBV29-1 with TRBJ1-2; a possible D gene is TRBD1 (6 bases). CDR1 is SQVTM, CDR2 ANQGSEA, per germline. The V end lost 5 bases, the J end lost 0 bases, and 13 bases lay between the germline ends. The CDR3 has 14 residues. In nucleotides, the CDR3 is TGCAGCGTTAGCGACAGGCTAACTAACTATGGCTACACCTTC. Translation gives CSVSDRLTNYGYTF.